The present T cell receptor (beta chain) was sequenced within a study of blood T cell repertoires in COVID-19. The wider study: Acute and convalescent COVID-19 samples came from the United States, Italy and Spain. T cells, B-cell-depleted T cells, or PBMCs supplied cDNA or gDNA.

Source study methods: Counts of nucleated cells, estimated from reference gene primer amplification, were obtained. The method was immunoSEQ multiplex PCR; TCRdb's version includes in-frame clones alone and lacks a portion of them. V, J and clone size are taken as reported in that table, and D and trimming were inferred from the DNA itself. Here the sample spans hundreds of thousands of clones, approximately 80% being singletons. Clinical history as reported by participants underpinned cohort assignment. V lost 4 bases and J lost 8, with 8 bases in between. Germline CDR1 is LNHDA and CDR2 is SQIVND (reference sequence). CDR3 length: 12 amino acids.

The chain recombines TRBV19 with TRBJ1-4; D is undetermined. This TCR was sampled from a man aged 25-40 years with acute COVID-19. Material: PBMCs or T cells enriched from blood (not recorded which). The CDR3 DNA is TGTGCCAGTAGTAGAATCCGGGAAAAACTGTTTTTT. Translated: CASSRIREKLFF. Complete variable domain (other parts from reference TRBV19 and TRBJ1-4): DGGITQSPKYLFRKEGQNVTLSCEQNLNHDAMYWYRQDPGQGLRLIYYSQIVNDFQKGDIAEGYSVSREKKESFPLTVTSAQKNPTAFYLCASSRIREKLFFGSGTQLSVL.